Shown below are 2 T cell receptor beta chains from a single sample sequenced in a study of blood T cells in healthy people across ages. A second roughly 6 to 11 cycle PCR used barcoded and J-beta primers. TCRdb passed the 5' RACE reads through MiXCR, listing each CDR3 protein once. The table lists more than 1,000,000 distinct CDR3 sequences, approximately 25% of them singletons, with about 0.72% in the top ten. These same records also appear under a second study, on T cells of mothers and their children.

Sequencing was performed on blood. These receptors were obtained from a girl aged 2-10 years in good health.

The table lists this clonotype with a few counts. This chain joins TRBV20-1 and TRBJ2-7; 12 bases line up with TRBD2. Germline-derived CDR1 and CDR2 are DFQATT and SNEGSKA (reference sequence). J gave up 0 bases and V 1 base, and 4 bases lay outside the gene matches. The CDR3 consists of 16 residues. The CDR3 protein is CSARGTSGALSYEQYF. CDR3 DNA sequence: TGCAGTGCTAGAGGGACTAGCGGGGCCCTCTCCTACGAGCAGTACTTC.

This chain connects TRBV5-1 to TRBJ2-1; D is possibly TRBD1 (6 bases). V lost 4 bases, J lost 2 bases, and 16 bases lay in between. The length of the CDR3 is 16 residues. The germline gives CDR1 SGHRS, CDR2 YFSETQ. CDR3 DNA: TGCGCCAGCAGCCGAACCAGGACAGAGACCTACAATGAGCAGTTCTTC. This codes for CASSRTRTETYNEQFF.